Detailed here is one TCR beta chain. The antigen remains undetermined. This sample is part of a study of Graves' ophthalmopathy and Graves' hyperthyroidism. Notes on the study in general: Most expanded thyroid clonotypes above 0.001 frequency also appeared in blood. Sensitivity reached 85% to 90% and specificity roughly 82% for a 13-signature model separating ophthalmopathy from stable hyperthyroidism.

Researchers took RNA transcripts and amplified TCR beta CDR3 regions from them. Second-round multiplex PCR followed a first-round RT-PCR using HTBI primers. Each CDR3 protein gets one entry after TCRdb re-called the multiplex PCR reads with MiXCR. The table has almost 750,000 distinct CDR3 sequences, roughly 41% seen once. CDR1 MGHDK and CDR2 SYGVNS come from the germline V gene. Trimming at V came to 7 bases and at J to 7 bases, leaving 15 bases not matched to a gene. The CDR3 is made up of 15 amino acids. The sample taken for sequencing was peripheral blood. The sequence derives from an adult man with Graves' ophthalmopathy. J is TRBJ1-2 and V is TRBV25-1; TRBD1 aligns across 7 bases. The chain's CDR3 is CASNRTTGRRSGYTF. The CDR3, as DNA: TGTGCCAGCAACCGAACGACAGGGCGCAGGAGTGGCTACACCTTC.